The rows below give T cell receptor beta chains drawn from one sample of a study of metastatic and nonmetastatic thyroid tumors. TCRdb re-called clones via MiXCR from the PCR reads. Here the sample spans 89,000 or so clones, around 9.1% being singletons. Material: blood. All receptors derive from a female donor with papillary thyroid cancer or a benign thyroid nodule (not recorded which). Some clones in this sample may be carry-over from other donors' samples. Each CDR3 is given with its conserved first and last residue. The D gene is left open where the match is weak. Clone size is not always given. Where it is, it says once, few, many or a class for expanded clones.

J gene,CDR3 length,clone size,V gene,D gene,CDR3 protein,CDR3 DNA
TRBJ2-5,13,many,TRBV4-1,-,CASSQNRGETQYF,TGCGCCAGCAGCCAAAACCGGGGAGAGACCCAGTACTTC
TRBJ1-1,13,many,TRBV5-1,TRBD1,CASSLDRGRIAFF,TGCGCCAGCAGCTTGGACAGGGGGCGCATAGCTTTCTTT
TRBJ1-3,16,many,TRBV6-1,TRBD1,CASSASRDSSGNTIYF,TGTGCCAGCAGTGCGTCCCGGGACAGCTCTGGAAACACCATATATTTT
TRBJ2-3,15,many,TRBV11-2,-,CASSLDRASTNTQYF,TGTGCCAGCAGCTTAGATCGGGCCAGCACGAATACGCAGTATTTT
TRBJ2-2,15,many,TRBV9,-,CASSPPRGNTGELFF,TGTGCCAGCAGCCCCCCCCGGGGGAACACCGGGGAGCTGTTTTTT
TRBJ1-2,16,many,TRBV28,TRBD1,CASSLGWDRANYGYTF,TGTGCCAGCAGTTTAGGCTGGGACAGGGCCAACTATGGCTACACCTTC
TRBJ1-6,13,-,TRBV2,TRBD1,CARSPGGGSPLHF,TGTGCCAGAAGCCCAGGGGGAGGTTCACCCCTCCACTTT
TRBJ2-1,13,many,TRBV5-1,-,CASSLSANNEQFF,TGCGCCAGCAGCTTGAGTGCCAACAATGAGCAGTTCTTC
TRBJ2-7,19,many,TRBV6-5,TRBD2,CASSYLTGTSGGITYEQYF,TGTGCCAGCAGTTACTTGACCGGGACTAGCGGGGGGATTACCTACGAGCAGTACTTC
TRBJ1-2,11,many,TRBV20-1,-,CSASSGSDYTF,TGCAGTGCTAGTTCCGGGTCGGACTACACCTTC
TRBJ1-1,16,many,TRBV9,-,CASSVRGTASNTEAFF,TGTGCCAGCAGCGTGAGAGGGACGGCCTCGAACACTGAAGCTTTCTTT
TRBJ2-5,15,many,TRBV7-4,TRBD1,CASSAPEGAQETQYF,TGTGCCAGCAGCGCCCCTGAGGGGGCACAAGAGACCCAGTACTTC
TRBJ2-7,13,many,TRBV20-1,-,CSANPGPTHEQYF,TGCAGTGCTAACCCGGGGCCCACCCACGAGCAGTACTTC
TRBJ2-3,16,many,TRBV4-2,TRBD2,CASSQDHSGGADTQYF,TGTGCCAGCAGCCAAGATCACAGCGGGGGGGCGGATACGCAGTATTTT
TRBJ1-2,13,many,TRBV5-1,TRBD1,CASSLEAGGGYTF,TGCGCCAGCAGCTTGGAGGCAGGGGGCGGCTACACCTTC
TRBJ1-2,12,many,TRBV10-3,-,CAISGSNYGYTF,TGTGCCATCAGTGGGTCTAACTATGGCTACACCTTC
TRBJ2-7,14,many,TRBV4-1,TRBD2,CASSQETSSDEQYF,TGCGCCAGCAGCCAAGAGACTAGCTCCGACGAGCAGTACTTC
TRBJ1-5,11,many,TRBV20-1,-,CSGSMQSAQHF,TGCAGTGGCAGTATGCAATCAGCCCAGCATTTT
TRBJ2-3,13,many,TRBV10-3,-,CAISVSTTDTQYF,TGTGCCATCAGTGTGTCAACCACAGATACGCAGTATTTT
TRBJ1-2,12,many,TRBV11-2,TRBD1,CASSPGQGSGTF,TGTGCCAGCAGCCCTGGACAGGGGAGCGGCACCTTC
TRBJ2-5,15,few,TRBV24-1,-,CATSDFVGGQEAQYF,TGTGCCACCAGTGATTTTGTGGGGGGGCAGGAGGCCCAGTACTTC
TRBJ2-3,15,many,TRBV19,TRBD1,CASSIRTGGTDTQYF,TGTGCCAGTAGTATAAGGACAGGGGGGACAGATACGCAGTATTTT
TRBJ2-5,13,many,TRBV6-1,TRBD1,CASSLTGVETQYF,TGTGCCAGCAGCCTGACAGGGGTGGAGACCCAGTACTTC
TRBJ2-3,16,many,TRBV6-1,-,CASSAASVGYADTQYF,TGTGCCAGCAGTGCCGCTAGCGTAGGTTACGCAGATACGCAGTATTTT
TRBJ1-1,13,many,TRBV20-1,-,CSASPGLGTEAFF,TGCAGTGCTAGCCCAGGACTGGGTACTGAAGCTTTCTTT
TRBJ1-2,13,-,TRBV20-1,-,CSARDPSLYGYTF,TGCAGTGCTCGCGACCCTTCCCTCTATGGCTACACCTTC
TRBJ2-3,15,many,TRBV24-1,-,CATSDRGPGPDTQYF,TGTGCCACCAGTGACCGAGGACCCGGACCAGATACGCAGTATTTT
TRBJ1-1,13,-,TRBV6-1,-,CASSPAVNTEAFF,TGTGCCAGCAGTCCAGCCGTGAACACTGAAGCTTTCTTT
TRBJ1-2,15,many,TRBV7-9,-,CASSPTEGRGYGYTF,TGTGCCAGCAGTCCTACAGAGGGTCGGGGCTATGGCTACACCTTC
TRBJ2-7,14,many,TRBV20-1,-,CSARGRTHSYEQYF,TGCAGTGCTAGGGGACGGACACACTCCTACGAGCAGTACTTC
TRBJ2-7,11,many,TRBV2,-,CASSEGLGFVF,TGTGCCAGCAGTGAAGGACTAGGATTTGTGTTC
TRBJ1-2,17,many,TRBV7-2,-,CASSLAGGRPFNYGYTF,TGTGCCAGCAGCTTAGCGGGGGGACGTCCCTTTAACTATGGCTACACCTTC
TRBJ1-1,18,few,TRBV3-1,TRBD1,CASSQDLSTGPGNTEAFF,TGTGCCAGCAGCCAAGATCTATCGACAGGGCCAGGGAACACTGAAGCTTTCTTT
TRBJ2-7,16,many,TRBV11-3,TRBD2,CASSLDRRGGPHEQYF,TGTGCCAGCAGCTTAGATCGGCGGGGGGGCCCACACGAGCAGTACTTC
TRBJ2-2,12,many,TRBV6-1,-,CASRSSTGELFF,TGTGCCAGCAGAAGTTCCACCGGGGAGCTGTTTTTT
TRBJ2-5,13,many,TRBV10-2,-,CASSGGTQETQYF,TGCGCCAGCAGTGGCGGCACCCAAGAGACCCAGTACTTC
TRBJ2-1,15,many,TRBV5-1,-,CASSLGASAYNEQFF,TGCGCCAGCAGCTTGGGGGCTAGCGCCTACAATGAGCAGTTCTTC
TRBJ1-1,15,many,TRBV15,TRBD1,CATSRKGDRGTEAFF,TGTGCCACCAGCAGAAAGGGGGACAGGGGAACTGAAGCTTTCTTT
TRBJ2-1,18,many,TRBV11-1,TRBD2,CASSPRFASGGVRGEQFF,TGTGCCAGCAGCCCCCGATTCGCTAGCGGGGGGGTGCGGGGTGAGCAGTTCTTC
TRBJ2-3,14,many,TRBV11-2,-,CASSPSWATDTQYF,TGTGCCAGCAGCCCGAGCTGGGCGACAGATACGCAGTATTTT
TRBJ1-1,15,many,TRBV28,-,CASSKSGRIFTEAFF,TGTGCCAGCAGCAAATCGGGACGGATATTTACTGAAGCTTTCTTT
TRBJ1-4,13,many,TRBV5-5,-,CASSWGTGEKLFF,TGTGCCAGCAGCTGGGGGACTGGAGAAAAACTGTTTTTT
TRBJ1-2,15,-,TRBV24-1,TRBD1,CATSDPQGSIKGYTF,TGTGCCACCAGTGACCCACAGGGGTCTATTAAGGGCTACACCTTC
TRBJ2-2,16,-,TRBV7-6,TRBD2,CASSLARGGNTGELFF,TGTGCCAGCAGCTTAGCGCGGGGGGGGAACACCGGGGAGCTGTTTTTT
TRBJ1-5,17,many,TRBV4-1,-,CASSQGGSGTEGWPQHF,TGCGCCAGCAGCCAAGGGGGCTCCGGGACCGAAGGTTGGCCCCAGCATTTT
TRBJ1-5,13,many,TRBV2,-,CASTPWGNQPQHF,TGTGCCAGCACTCCGTGGGGCAATCAGCCCCAGCATTTT
TRBJ1-1,13,few,TRBV29-1,-,CSVEVGMNTEAFF,TGCAGCGTTGAAGTAGGGATGAACACTGAAGCTTTCTTT
TRBJ2-3,15,-,TRBV20-1,-,CSAPPGGTGTDTQYF,TGCAGTGCCCCTCCCGGGGGGACAGGCACAGATACGCAGTATTTT
TRBJ1-4,11,-,TRBV2,-,CASIGGEKLFF,TGTGCCAGCATTGGGGGGGAAAAACTGTTTTTT
TRBJ2-5,13,-,TRBV9,TRBD1,CASSGDRTRTQYF,TGTGCCAGCAGCGGGGACAGGACGAGGACCCAGTACTTC
TRBJ1-1,17,many,TRBV4-2,TRBD1,CASSQERRGPGNTEAFF,TGTGCCAGCAGCCAAGAGAGGAGGGGGCCCGGGAACACTGAAGCTTTCTTT
TRBJ1-5,14,many,TRBV18,-,CASSPPPGLQPQHF,TGTGCCAGCTCACCACCGCCGGGGCTTCAGCCCCAGCATTTT
TRBJ1-4,15,many,TRBV4-1,-,CASSQAGGTNEKLSF,TGCGCCAGCAGCCAAGCGGGGGGGACTAATGAAAAACTGTCTTTT
TRBJ2-2,14,many,TRBV11-3,-,CASSLLQNTGELFF,TGTGCCAGCAGCTTATTGCAGAACACCGGGGAGCTGTTTTTT
TRBJ1-6,15,many,TRBV6-4,-,CASSEEASFSSPLHF,TGTGCCAGCAGTGAGGAAGCGTCCTTTAGTTCACCCCTCCACTTT